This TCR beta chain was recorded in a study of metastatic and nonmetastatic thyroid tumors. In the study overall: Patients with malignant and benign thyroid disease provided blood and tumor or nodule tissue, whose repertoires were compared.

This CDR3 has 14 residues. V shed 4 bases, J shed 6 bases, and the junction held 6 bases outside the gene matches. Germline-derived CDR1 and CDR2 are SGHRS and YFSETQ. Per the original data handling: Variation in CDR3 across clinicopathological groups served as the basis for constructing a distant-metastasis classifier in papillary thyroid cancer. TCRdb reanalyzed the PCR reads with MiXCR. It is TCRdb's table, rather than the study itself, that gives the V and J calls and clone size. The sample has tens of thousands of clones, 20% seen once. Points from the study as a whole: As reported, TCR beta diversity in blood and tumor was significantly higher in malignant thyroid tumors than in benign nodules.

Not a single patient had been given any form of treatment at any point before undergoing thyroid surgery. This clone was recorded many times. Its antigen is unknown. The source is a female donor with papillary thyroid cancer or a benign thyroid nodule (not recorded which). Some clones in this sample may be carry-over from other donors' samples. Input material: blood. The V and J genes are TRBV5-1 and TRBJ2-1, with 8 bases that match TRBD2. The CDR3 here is CASSPGTSINEQFF. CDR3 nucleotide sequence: TGCGCCAGCAGCCCCGGGACTAGTATCAATGAGCAGTTCTTC.